The 8 T cell receptor beta chains below were found in one sample sequenced in a study of T cells in women clearing cervical HPV infection. The data were produced by immunoSEQ multiplex PCR, yet TCRdb's version contains in-frame clones alone and is incomplete. The sample holds tens of thousands of clones. Material for sequencing was blood buffy coat. These receptors all come from a woman between 18 and 70 years old with a cervical HPV16 infection that either progressed to CIN3+ or cleared (not recorded which).

Remarks on this clone: One junction end does not reproduce the germline sequence, and a read error may be involved. The read stops 3 residues short of the end of the CDR3; the missing end is completed from the germline J gene. The rearrangement uses TRBV11-2 and TRBJ1-2, with 10 bases fitting TRBD1. The CDR3 extends over 13 amino acids. The V gene's germline CDR1 is SGHAT and CDR2 FQNNGV. CDR3 bases read: TGTGCCAGCAGCCTAGACAGGGGGCAGGGC. It translates to CASSLDRGQG. The full CDR3 reads CASSLDRGQGYTF.

About this clone itself: The CDR3 end falls 3 residues outside the read, so it is completed with the germline J gene. The chain is built from TRBV20-1 and TRBJ1-2; 7 bases map to TRBD1. This CDR3 has 14 amino acids. Losses at the gene ends were 3 bases for V and 1 base for J; bases not matched to a gene: 5. Germline CDR1 DFQATT, CDR2 SNEGSKA (reference sequence). CDR3 in amino acids: CSASPGTVNYGYTF. The DNA read from the CDR3 is TGCAGTGCTAGTCCCGGGACAGTTAACTATGGC.

Concerning this clone: The CDR3 is cut off 3 residues early in the read; its end comes from the germline J gene. V is TRBV6-2 or TRBV6-3 and J is TRBJ1-2; D ambiguous. CDR1 and CDR2 (germline): MNHEY, SVGEGT. The CDR3 runs to 16 residues. Trimming stripped 5 bases from V and 7 bases from J, with 23 bases between. Partial CDR3 DNA: TGTGCCAGCAGTGCGATTTTAGATCGGGGTGGAAGTGGC. Protein product: CASSAILDRGGSG. In full, the CDR3 is CASSAILDRGGSGYTF.

CDR3 sequence reads: CASSEGATGETQYF. CDR3 bases read: TGTGCCAGTAGTGAGGGTGCTACGGGGGAGACC. The V gene is TRBV19, the J gene TRBJ2-5; D may be TRBD2 (5 bases). The CDR3 end falls 3 residues outside the read, so it is completed with the germline J gene. The V and J ends lost 5 bases and 5 bases respectively, with 15 bases between them. This CDR3 is 14 amino acids long. In germline, CDR1 is LNHDA, CDR2 SQIVND (reference sequence).

About this clone itself: The read terminates 3 residues ahead of where the CDR3 ends, so the germline J gene completes it. The gene calls are TRBV2 and TRBJ2-1, with a possible D match to TRBD2 (5 bases). V was pared by 6 bases and J by 5 bases, with 17 bases between. Germline V lookup: CDR1 SNHLY, CDR2 FYNNEI. The CDR3 has 15 amino acids. The CDR3 sequence is CASRMRVILHNEQFF. CDR3 DNA (partial): TGTGCCAGCAGGATGCGGGTTATCCTCCACAATGAG. Together with reference TRBV2 and TRBJ2-1, the CDR3 gives the full variable domain: EPEVTQTPSHQVTQMGQEVILRCVPISNHLYFYWYRQILGQKVEFLVSFYNNEISEKSEIFDDQFSVERPDGSNFTLKIRSTKLEDSAMYFCASRMRVILHNEQFFGPGTRLTVL.

To note about this clone: The CDR3 is cut off 3 residues early in the read; its end comes from the germline J gene. The J gene is TRBJ1-5, the V gene TRBV30, with D perhaps matching TRBD1 (6 bases). The CDR3 contains 13 residues. V lost 3 bases, J lost 6 bases, and 12 bases lay in between. The germline gives CDR1 GTSNPN, CDR2 SVGIG (reference sequence). Partial CDR3 DNA: TGTGCCTGGAGCACAGGGATCGTTCAGCCC. This codes for CAWSTGIVQP. The entire CDR3 protein reads CAWSTGIVQPQHF.

In the case of this clone: The CDR3 end falls 3 residues outside the read, so it is completed with the germline J gene. This chain uses TRBV20-1 with TRBJ2-3; 12 bases are shared with TRBD2. The germline V gene has CDR1 DFQATT and CDR2 SNEGSKA (reference sequence). This CDR3 contains 14 residues. V lost 6 bases, J lost 0 bases, and 1 base stayed unmatched. CDR3 loop: CSAGLAGSTDTQYF. The sequenced part of the CDR3 DNA is TGCAGTGCAGGACTAGCGGGGAGCACAGATACG.

About this clone itself: The CDR3 end falls 3 residues outside the read, so it is completed with the germline J gene. The J gene is TRBJ2-7, the V gene TRBV20-1; 8 bases match TRBD1. The CDR3 sequence is 14 residues long. V shed 1 base and J 3 bases; nucleotides not matched to a gene: 5. Germline CDR1 reads DFQATT; CDR2 reads SNEGSKA (reference sequence). CDR3 in amino acids: CSARALGQGYEQYF. The DNA read from the CDR3 is TGCAGTGCTAGAGCCCTTGGACAGGGCTACGAG.